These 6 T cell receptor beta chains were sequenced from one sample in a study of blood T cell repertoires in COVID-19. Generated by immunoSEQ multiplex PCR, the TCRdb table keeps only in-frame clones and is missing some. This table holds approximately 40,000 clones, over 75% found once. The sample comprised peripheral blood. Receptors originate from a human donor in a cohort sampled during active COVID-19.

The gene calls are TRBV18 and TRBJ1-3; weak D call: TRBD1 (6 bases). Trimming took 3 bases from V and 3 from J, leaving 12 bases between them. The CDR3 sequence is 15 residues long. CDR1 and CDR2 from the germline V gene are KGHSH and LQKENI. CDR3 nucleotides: TGTGCCAGCTCACCGCTGGAGACAGGTGGAAACACCATATATTTT. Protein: CASSPLETGGNTIYF.

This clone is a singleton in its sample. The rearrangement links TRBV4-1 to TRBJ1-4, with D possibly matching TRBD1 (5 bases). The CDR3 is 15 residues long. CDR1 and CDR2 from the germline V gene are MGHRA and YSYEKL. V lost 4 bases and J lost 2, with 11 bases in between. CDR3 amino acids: CASSPSGGTNEKLFF. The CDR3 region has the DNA TGCGCCAGCAGCCCATCGGGGGGGACTAATGAAAAACTGTTTTTT.

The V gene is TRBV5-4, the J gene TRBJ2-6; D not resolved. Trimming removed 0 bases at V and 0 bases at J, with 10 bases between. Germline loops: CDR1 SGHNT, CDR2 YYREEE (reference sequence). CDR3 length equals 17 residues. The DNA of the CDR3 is TGTGCCAGCAGCTTGGCAATAGCCCACTCTGGGGCCAACGTCCTGACTTTC. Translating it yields CASSLAIAHSGANVLTF.

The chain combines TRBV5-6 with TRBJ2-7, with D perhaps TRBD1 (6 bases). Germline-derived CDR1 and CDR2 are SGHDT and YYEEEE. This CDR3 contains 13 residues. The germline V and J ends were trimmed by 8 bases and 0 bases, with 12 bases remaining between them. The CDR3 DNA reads TGTGCCAGTCAGAACAGGGACTCCTACGAGCAGTACTTC. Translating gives CASQNRDSYEQYF. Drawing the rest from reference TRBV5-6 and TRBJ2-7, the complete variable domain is DAGVTQSPTHLIKTRGQQVTLRCSPKSGHDTVSWYQQALGQGPQFIFQYYEEEERQRGNFPDRFSGHQFPNYSSELNVNALLLGDSALYLCASQNRDSYEQYFGPGTRLTVT.

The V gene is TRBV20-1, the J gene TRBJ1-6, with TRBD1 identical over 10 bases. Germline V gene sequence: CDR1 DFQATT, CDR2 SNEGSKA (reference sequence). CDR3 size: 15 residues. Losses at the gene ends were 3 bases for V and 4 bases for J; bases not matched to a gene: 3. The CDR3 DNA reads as TGCAGTGCTAGTCGACAGGGGGCATATAATTCACCCCTCCACTTT. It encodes CSASRQGAYNSPLHF.

In DNA, the CDR3 is TGTGCCAGCAGCTCCCACCACAGGGCCCAAGAGACCCAGTACTTC. Encoded protein: CASSSHHRAQETQYF. The chain links TRBV7-8 to TRBJ2-5; D may be TRBD1 (6 bases). The CDR3 has 15 residues. Germline V gene lookup returns CDR1 SGHVS and CDR2 FQNEAQ. Between the trimmed V and J ends, which lost 4 bases and 1 base, there was a span of 13 bases.